This T cell receptor beta chain was sequenced for a study of OX40 agonist ivuxolimab in advanced cancers. There are a few counts of this clone. Per germline, CDR1 GTSNPN and CDR2 SVGIG (reference sequence). V was cut by 4 bases and J by 12 bases, with 21 bases left in between. The CDR3 is 13 residues long. The table came from immunoSEQ multiplex PCR; TCRdb's copy has only in-frame clones and leaves some out. The sample lists around 80,000 clones; over 80% were seen once. J is TRBJ1-1 and V is TRBV30; perhaps TRBD1 as D (6 bases). The TCR was taken from an adult with an advanced solid tumor such as melanoma, head and neck, liver or kidney cancer. Sequencing was performed on CD4+ or CD8+ T cells sorted from blood, taken in a trial of the OX40 agonist ivuxolimab. CDR3 region: CAWNSAGGAETFF. Written as DNA, the CDR3 is TGTGCCTGGAACTCAGCCGGGGGCGCAGAAACTTTCTTT.